One and the same sample provided the 3 T cell receptor beta chains below, sequenced in a study of Ad26.COV2.S vaccination and SARS-CoV-2 variants. Treatment denoted: around 19 received Ad26.COV2.S at low or high dose, single or two shots; about 5 received placebo; per-sample allocation not given. Sample collection was performed on day 63 after the first vaccine or placebo injection. Assay used: immunoSEQ multiplex PCR; TCRdb lists only in-frame clones, some missing. This table holds 380,000 or so clones, roughly four fifths found once. The sample in question was peripheral blood, obtained in a trial of Ad26.COV2.S vaccine versus placebo. The origin of the receptors is a person between 18 and 60 years old who received the Ad26.COV2.S COVID-19 vaccine or a placebo.

The chain couples TRBV11-2 to TRBJ1-1, with D hard to call. Germline lookup yields CDR1 SGHAT and CDR2 FQNNGV. V lost 3 bases and J lost 3, with 11 bases in between. This CDR3 region has 14 residues. The CDR3 nucleotides are TGTGCCAGCAGCTTGGCCCCAAGTGACACTGAAGCTTTCTTT. This sequence encodes CASSLAPSDTEAFF.

This clone was found a few times. The chain links TRBV19 to TRBJ2-5; D is ambiguous. Trimming removed 3 bases at V and 5 bases at J, with 10 bases between. This CDR3 has 13 residues. Germline assignment: CDR1 LNHDA and CDR2 SQIVND (reference sequence). The CDR3 region is CASSISRSETQYF. CDR3 in DNA: TGTGCCAGTAGTATCAGCAGGTCGGAGACCCAGTACTTC.

The V gene is TRBV6-5, the J gene TRBJ1-2, with 8 bases identical to TRBD1. The CDR3 covers 14 residues. Germline V lookup: CDR1 MNHEY, CDR2 SVGAGI. Germline trimming cut 7 bases from V and 3 bases from J; bases unmatched to any gene: 7. Here the CDR3 reads CASTRTGNHYGYTF. The CDR3 bases are TGTGCCAGCACGAGGACAGGGAATCACTATGGCTACACCTTC.